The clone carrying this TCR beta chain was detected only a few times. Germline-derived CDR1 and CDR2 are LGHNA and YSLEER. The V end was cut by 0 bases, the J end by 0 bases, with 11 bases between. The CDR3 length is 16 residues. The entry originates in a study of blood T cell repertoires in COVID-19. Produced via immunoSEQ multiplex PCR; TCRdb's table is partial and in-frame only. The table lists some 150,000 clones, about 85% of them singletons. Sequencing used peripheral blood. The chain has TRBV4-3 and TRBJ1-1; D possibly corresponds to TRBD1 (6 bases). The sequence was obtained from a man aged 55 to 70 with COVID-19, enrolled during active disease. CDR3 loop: CASSQDQHRVNTEAFF. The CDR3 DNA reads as TGCGCCAGCAGCCAAGATCAACACAGGGTGAACACTGAAGCTTTCTTT.